The source of this T cell receptor (beta chain) is a study of T-cell reconstitution after alpha-beta-depleted transplantation in children. Preparation of the TCRbeta library was carried out with unique molecular identifiers. TCRdb independently ran MiXCR on the PCR reads; one entry per CDR3 protein. Of 500,000 to 650,000 distinct CDR3 sequences in the sample, approximately 10% were seen once. CDR3 length equals 13 residues. The V end lost 0 bases, the J end lost 9 bases, and 9 bases lay between the germline ends. The V gene's germline CDR1 is LGHNA and CDR2 YSLEER. Study-wide findings and caveats: Several hundred graft clones that had expanded were reportedly the source of alpha-beta T cells about two months after transplant. At the one-year point after transplant, T-cell counts and TCRbeta diversity were found to come mostly from T cells that had been newly produced. The high TCRbeta diversity at day 60 in some patients came from surviving recipient T cells and thymic progenitors.

Turning to this clonotype: Its specificity is unknown.

The sample was PBMCs, mostly from graft donor cells, taken 180 days after TCRalphabeta/CD19-depleted stem cell transplant. The sequence was collected from a female patient aged 2 to 10 who had a stem cell transplant for aplastic anemia, so the T cells may come from the graft donor. This chain joins TRBV4-3 and TRBJ2-4; D may correspond to TRBD1 or TRBD2 (5 bases each). The CDR3 nucleotides read TGCGCCAGCAGCCAAGATGGGGACGCCATTCAGTACTTC. Encoded protein: CASSQDGDAIQYF.